Below are 18 T cell receptor beta chains sequenced from a single sample in a study of graft-versus-host responses after intestinal transplantation. For these TCRs, the target antigens are not known. TCRdb's copy holds only in-frame clones and misses some; the assay was immunoSEQ multiplex PCR. The table includes fewer than 110,000 clones, approximately 88% detected once. The input for sequencing was unstimulated CD4+ T cells sorted from spleen or lymph node cells, taken before transplant. The receptors shown here come from a human donor who was the organ donor for an intestinal transplant.

The rearrangement links TRBV18 to TRBJ2-3; 9 nucleotides align to TRBD1. This CDR3 is built from 16 residues. Losses at the gene ends were 2 bases for V and 5 bases for J; bases not matched to a gene: 8. CDR1 is KGHSH, CDR2 LQKENI, per germline. The CDR3 nucleotides are TGTGCCAGCTCACCATATTGGGGACAGGGCATAGATACGCAGTATTTT. Translated, it gives CASSPYWGQGIDTQYF.

The rearrangement links TRBV5-1 to TRBJ1-1, with a tentative D call TRBD1 (5 bases). Germline lookup yields CDR1 SGHRS and CDR2 YFSETQ. The germline V and J ends were trimmed by 5 bases and 1 base, with 12 bases remaining between them. The CDR3 spans 14 residues. The CDR3 loop reads CASRDGTENTEAFF. The CDR3 DNA is TGCGCCAGCAGAGACGGGACGGAGAACACTGAAGCTTTCTTT.

The chain employs TRBV10-3 and TRBJ1-1; D is perhaps TRBD1 (5 bases). Germline CDR1 ENHRY, CDR2 SYGVKD. CDR3 size: 14 residues. The V and J ends lost 4 bases and 4 bases respectively, with 13 bases between them. CDR3 protein: CAISASGLGTEAFF. As DNA, the CDR3 is TGTGCCATCAGTGCGTCAGGGCTTGGCACTGAAGCTTTCTTT.

The rearrangement uses TRBV7-9 and TRBJ2-1; TRBD1 matches 9 bases. The germline V gene has CDR1 SEHNR and CDR2 FQNEAQ (reference sequence). The CDR3 has 14 residues. V was pared by 3 bases and J by 6 bases, with 3 bases of the junction left unmatched. The CDR3 sequence is CASSFEDRGNEQFF. CDR3 bases: TGTGCCAGCAGCTTCGAGGACAGGGGCAATGAGCAGTTCTTC.

The chain carries TRBV18 and TRBJ2-3, with unresolved D. Germline assignment: CDR1 KGHSH and CDR2 LQKENI. With 0 bases removed from V and 2 bases from J, the gap between germline ends came to 3 bases. The CDR3 sequence is 13 residues long. CDR3 coding DNA: TGTGCCAGCTCACCACCGCACACAGATACGCAGTATTTT. Translation gives CASSPPHTDTQYF.

The genes are TRBV19 and TRBJ2-7; no definite D call. Germline CDR1 and CDR2: LNHDA and SQIVND (reference sequence). With 8 bases removed from V and 5 bases from J, the gap between germline ends came to 13 bases. The CDR3 contains 12 residues. The CDR3 loop is CASSIKGNEQYF. CDR3 coding DNA: TGTGCCAGTTCCATAAAGGGAAACGAGCAGTACTTC.

This chain joins TRBV6-5 and TRBJ1-6; 8 nucleotides match TRBD1. The CDR3 runs to 16 residues. Germline lookup yields CDR1 MNHEY and CDR2 SVGAGI. The V gene end was trimmed by 0 bases and the J gene end by 7 bases; junction bases not matched to a gene: 5. The CDR3 DNA reads as TGTGCCAGCAGTTACTCCCGGACAGGGCTGAATTCACCCCTCCACTTT. Amino acid sequence: CASSYSRTGLNSPLHF.

The V and J genes are TRBV29-1 and TRBJ2-1, with D hard to call. CDR1 and CDR2 from the germline V gene are SQVTM and ANQGSEA. V lost 3 bases to trimming and J lost 7 bases, with 10 bases between them. The CDR3 length is 12 residues. The CDR3: CSVDWRVNEQFF. In nucleotides, the CDR3 is TGCAGCGTTGACTGGCGTGTGAATGAGCAGTTCTTC.

The chain employs TRBV4-1 and TRBJ2-5; D may be TRBD2 (5 bases). The V end lost 2 bases, the J end lost 5 bases, and 9 bases lay between the germline ends. This CDR3 spans 13 amino acids. Germline CDR1 is MGHRA and CDR2 is YSYEKL. The CDR3 DNA reads TGCGCCAGCAGCCAATGGGAGCGGGAGACCCAGTACTTC. It yields the protein CASSQWERETQYF.

As to this clone: Other DNA sequences in this specimen translate into the identical CDR3. The gene calls are TRBV5-5 and TRBJ2-7; D ambiguous. Germline values: CDR1 SGHKS, CDR2 YYEKEE (reference sequence). This CDR3 contains 11 residues. Trimming took off 3 bases at V and 1 base at J, with 2 bases between the two ends. The DNA of the CDR3 is TGTGCCAGCAGCTCTTCCTACGAGCAGTACTTC. Its protein product is CASSSSYEQYF.

The rearrangement uses TRBV7-9 and TRBJ1-5; a weak D match, TRBD1 (6 bases). V was trimmed by 1 base and J by 0 bases, leaving 10 bases between them. Germline assignment: CDR1 SEHNR and CDR2 FQNEAQ (reference sequence). The CDR3 totals 16 residues. The CDR3, as DNA: TGTGCCAGCAGCTTAGTCGGGGGGCTTAGCAATCAGCCCCAGCATTTT. It encodes CASSLVGGLSNQPQHF. The whole variable domain, remainder taken from reference TRBV7-9 and TRBJ1-5, is DTGVSQNPRHKITKRGQNVTFRCDPISEHNRLYWYRQTLGQGPEFLTYFQNEAQLEKSRLLSDRFSAERPKGSFSTLEIQRTEQGDSAMYLCASSLVGGLSNQPQHFGDGTRLSIL.

The chain is built from TRBV25-1 and TRBJ2-7; TRBD1 matches at 8 bases. V shed 6 bases and J 6 bases; nucleotides not matched to a gene: 10. Germline values: CDR1 MGHDK, CDR2 SYGVNS. This CDR3 contains 14 residues. The CDR3 nucleotides are TGTGCCAGCAGGAAATCAGGGGGCCGCGGCGAGCAGTACTTC. It codes for CASRKSGGRGEQYF.

The rearrangement links TRBV9 to TRBJ2-7; 8 positions match TRBD2. Germline V gene sequence: CDR1 SGDLS, CDR2 YYNGEE. Trimming cost V 0 bases and J 2 bases; bases outside gene matches: 4. This CDR3 has 15 amino acids. CDR3 sequence reads: CASSVVPGGAYEQYF. The CDR3 DNA sequence: TGTGCCAGCAGCGTAGTTCCCGGGGGGGCCTACGAGCAGTACTTC. Complete variable domain (other parts from reference TRBV9 and TRBJ2-7): DSGVTQTPKHLITATGQRVTLRCSPRSGDLSVYWYQQSLDQGLQFLIQYYNGEERAKGNILERFSAQQFPDLHSELNLSSLELGDSALYFCASSVVPGGAYEQYFGPGTRLTVT.

The chain recombines TRBV11-3 with TRBJ2-5, with D possibly TRBD2 on 6 matching bases. Germline V lookup: CDR1 SGHNT, CDR2 YENEEA. Trimming took off 3 bases at V and 1 base at J, with 9 bases between the two ends. The CDR3 is 14 residues long. CDR3 nucleotide sequence: TGTGCCAGCAGCTTTGGGGGGAGCCAAGAGACCCAGTACTTC. Translated, it gives CASSFGGSQETQYF.

CDR3 nucleotides: TGTGCCACCCCCCGGGACCCGGCTGCGGATACGCAGTATTTT. Translated: CATPRDPAADTQYF. The chain recombines TRBV2 with TRBJ2-3; either TRBD1 or TRBD2 may supply D (5 bases each). V was clipped by 10 bases and J by 6 bases, with 20 bases between them. Germline V gene sequence: CDR1 SNHLY, CDR2 FYNNEI. CDR3 size: 14 residues.

This chain uses TRBV29-1 with TRBJ1-2, with TRBD1 as a possible D gene (5 bases). The V gene lost 6 bases and the J gene lost 0 bases, with 5 bases spanning the gap. Germline V gene lookup returns CDR1 SQVTM and CDR2 ANQGSEA. The CDR3 is 11 residues long. The CDR3 DNA reads as TGCAGCGTGACAGCTAACTATGGCTACACCTTC. Its protein is CSVTANYGYTF.

The gene calls are TRBV5-4 and TRBJ1-5, with 10 bases identical to TRBD1. The germline V gene has CDR1 SGHNT and CDR2 YYREEE (reference sequence). The trim removed 4 bases at V and 1 base at J, leaving 2 bases unmatched. The CDR3 extends over 15 amino acids. The CDR3 is CASSRGQGSNQPQHF. CDR3 nucleotide sequence: TGTGCCAGCAGCAGGGGACAGGGGAGCAATCAGCCCCAGCATTTT. Drawing the rest from reference TRBV5-4 and TRBJ1-5, the complete variable domain is ETGVTQSPTHLIKTRGQQVTLRCSSQSGHNTVSWYQQALGQGPQFIFQYYREEENGRGNFPPRFSGLQFPNYSSELNVNALELDDSALYLCASSRGQGSNQPQHFGDGTRLSIL.

The CDR3 DNA sequence: TGTGCCAGCAGCCAAGACTGGCAAGCGACACGGTCCCAGTACTTC. It encodes CASSQDWQATRSQYF. This chain joins TRBV4-2 and TRBJ2-5; D is unresolved. The V gene's germline CDR1 is LGHNA and CDR2 YNFKEQ. The CDR3 is 15 residues long. V was clipped by 0 bases and J by 9 bases, with 17 bases between them.